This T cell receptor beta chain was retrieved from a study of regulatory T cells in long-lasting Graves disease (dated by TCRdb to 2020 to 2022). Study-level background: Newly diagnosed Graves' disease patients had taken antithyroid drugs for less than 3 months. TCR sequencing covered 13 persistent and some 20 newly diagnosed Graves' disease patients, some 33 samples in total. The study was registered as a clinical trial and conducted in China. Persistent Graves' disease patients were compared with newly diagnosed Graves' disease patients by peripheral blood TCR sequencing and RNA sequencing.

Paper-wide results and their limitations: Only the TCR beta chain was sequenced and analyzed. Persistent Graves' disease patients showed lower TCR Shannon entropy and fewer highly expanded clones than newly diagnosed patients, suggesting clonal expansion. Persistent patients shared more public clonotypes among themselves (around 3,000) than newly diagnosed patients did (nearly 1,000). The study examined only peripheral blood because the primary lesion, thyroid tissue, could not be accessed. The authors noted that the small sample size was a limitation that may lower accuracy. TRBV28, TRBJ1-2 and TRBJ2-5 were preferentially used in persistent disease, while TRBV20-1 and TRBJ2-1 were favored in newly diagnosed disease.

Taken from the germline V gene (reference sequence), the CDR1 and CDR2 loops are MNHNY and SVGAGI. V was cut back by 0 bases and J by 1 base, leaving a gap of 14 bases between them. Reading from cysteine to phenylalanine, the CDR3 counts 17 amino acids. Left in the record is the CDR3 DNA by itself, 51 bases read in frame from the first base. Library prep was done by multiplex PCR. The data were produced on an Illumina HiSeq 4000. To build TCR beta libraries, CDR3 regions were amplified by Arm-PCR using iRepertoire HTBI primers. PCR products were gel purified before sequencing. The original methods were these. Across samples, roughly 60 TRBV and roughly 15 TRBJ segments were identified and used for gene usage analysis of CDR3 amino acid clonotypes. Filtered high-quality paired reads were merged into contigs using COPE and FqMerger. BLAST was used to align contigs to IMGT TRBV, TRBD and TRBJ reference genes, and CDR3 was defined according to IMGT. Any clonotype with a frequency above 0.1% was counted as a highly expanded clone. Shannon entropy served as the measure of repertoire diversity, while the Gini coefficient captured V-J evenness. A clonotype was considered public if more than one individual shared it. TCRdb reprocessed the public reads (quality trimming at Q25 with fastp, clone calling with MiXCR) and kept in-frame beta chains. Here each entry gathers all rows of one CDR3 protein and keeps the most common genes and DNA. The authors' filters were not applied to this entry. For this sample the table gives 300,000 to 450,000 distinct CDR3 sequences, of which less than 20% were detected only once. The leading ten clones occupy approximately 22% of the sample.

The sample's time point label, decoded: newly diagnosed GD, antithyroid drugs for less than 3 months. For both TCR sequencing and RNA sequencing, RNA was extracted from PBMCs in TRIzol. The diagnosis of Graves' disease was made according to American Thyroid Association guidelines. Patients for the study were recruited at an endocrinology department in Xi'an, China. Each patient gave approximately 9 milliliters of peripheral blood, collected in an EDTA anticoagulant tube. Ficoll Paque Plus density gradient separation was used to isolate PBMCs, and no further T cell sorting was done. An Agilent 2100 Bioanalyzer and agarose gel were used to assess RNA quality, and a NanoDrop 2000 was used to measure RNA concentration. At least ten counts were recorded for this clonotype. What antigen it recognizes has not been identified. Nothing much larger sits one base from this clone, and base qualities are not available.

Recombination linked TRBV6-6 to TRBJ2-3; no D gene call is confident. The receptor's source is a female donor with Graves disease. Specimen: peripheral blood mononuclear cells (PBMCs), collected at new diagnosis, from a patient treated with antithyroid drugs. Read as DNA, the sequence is TGTGCCAGCAGTTACTCGGGCACCGTTAGAGGCACAGATACGCAGTATTTT. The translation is CASSYSGTVRGTDTQYF.